This T cell receptor beta chain came from a study of T-cell reconstitution after alpha-beta-depleted transplantation in children. Unique molecular identifiers were built into the TCRbeta library. TCRdb fed the PCR reads into MiXCR, producing one record per CDR3 protein. The sample includes 250,000 to 400,000 distinct CDR3 sequences, roughly 21% of them seen just once. This clonotype was seen more than once but under ten times. The antigen is not known. General study results and limits: Reportedly, alpha-beta T cells present about two months post-transplant originated from several hundred expanded clones of graft origin. It was newly produced T cells that mostly accounted for T-cell counts and diversity one year after transplant. Diversity of TCRbeta at day 60 was high in some patients, arising from surviving recipient T cells and thymic progenitors.

The V end lost 9 bases, the J end lost 6 bases, and 11 bases lay between the germline ends. CDR1 and CDR2 (germline): KGHDR, SFDVKD. The CDR3 length is 12 residues. The V call is TRBV24-1, the J call TRBJ2-1; D uncertain. The TCR comes from a male patient aged 10-17 years who had a stem cell transplant for acute lymphoblastic leukemia, so the T cells may come from the graft donor. This sample comprised PBMCs, mostly from graft donor cells, obtained 180 days after TCRalphabeta/CD19-depleted stem cell transplant. CDR3 protein: CATSLWGNEQFF. The CDR3 DNA is TGTGCCACCTCGCTGTGGGGCAATGAGCAGTTCTTC.